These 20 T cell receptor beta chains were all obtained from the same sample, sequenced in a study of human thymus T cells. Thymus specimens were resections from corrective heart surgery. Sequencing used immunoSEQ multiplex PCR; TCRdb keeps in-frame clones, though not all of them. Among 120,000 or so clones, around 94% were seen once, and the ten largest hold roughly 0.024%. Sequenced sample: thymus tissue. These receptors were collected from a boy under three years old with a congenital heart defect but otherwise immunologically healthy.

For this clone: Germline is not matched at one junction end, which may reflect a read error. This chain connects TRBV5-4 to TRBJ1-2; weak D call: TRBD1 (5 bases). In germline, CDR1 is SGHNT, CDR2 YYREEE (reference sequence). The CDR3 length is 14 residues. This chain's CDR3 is CASSQEGDSYGYTF. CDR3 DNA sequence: TGCGCCAGCAGCCAAGAGGGAGACAGCTATGGCTACACCTTC.

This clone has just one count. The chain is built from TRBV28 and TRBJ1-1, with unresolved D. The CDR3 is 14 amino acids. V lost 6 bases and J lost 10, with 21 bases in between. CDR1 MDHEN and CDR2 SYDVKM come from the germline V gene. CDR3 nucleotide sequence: TGTGCCAGCAGCTCTATTTTCGGAGGGCGAGGAGCTTTCTTT. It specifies CASSSIFGGRGAFF.

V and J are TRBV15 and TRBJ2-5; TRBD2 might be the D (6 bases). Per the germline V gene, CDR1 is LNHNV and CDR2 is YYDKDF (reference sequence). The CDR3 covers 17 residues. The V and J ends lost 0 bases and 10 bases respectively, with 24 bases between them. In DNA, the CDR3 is TGTGCCACCAGCAGAGATACTAGCAGATCCCAAAGAGACGACCAGTACTTC. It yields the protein CATSRDTSRSQRDDQYF.

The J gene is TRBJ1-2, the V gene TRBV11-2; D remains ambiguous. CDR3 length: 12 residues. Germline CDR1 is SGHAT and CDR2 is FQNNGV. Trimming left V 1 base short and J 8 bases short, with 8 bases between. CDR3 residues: CASSLGVLGYTF. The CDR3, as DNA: TGTGCCAGCAGCTTAGGGGTACTGGGCTACACCTTC.

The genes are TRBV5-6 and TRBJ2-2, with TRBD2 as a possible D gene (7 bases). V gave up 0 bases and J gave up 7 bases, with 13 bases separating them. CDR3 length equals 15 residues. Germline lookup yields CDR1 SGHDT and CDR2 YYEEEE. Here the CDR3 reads CASSLVGGQIGELFF. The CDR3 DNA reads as TGTGCCAGCAGCTTGGTCGGGGGGCAGATCGGGGAGCTGTTTTTT.

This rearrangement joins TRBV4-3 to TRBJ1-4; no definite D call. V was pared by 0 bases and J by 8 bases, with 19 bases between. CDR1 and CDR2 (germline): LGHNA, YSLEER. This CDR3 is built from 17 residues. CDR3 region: CASSQDSILRFGEKLFF. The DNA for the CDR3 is TGCGCCAGCAGCCAAGATTCGATCTTGAGGTTTGGAGAAAAACTGTTTTTT.

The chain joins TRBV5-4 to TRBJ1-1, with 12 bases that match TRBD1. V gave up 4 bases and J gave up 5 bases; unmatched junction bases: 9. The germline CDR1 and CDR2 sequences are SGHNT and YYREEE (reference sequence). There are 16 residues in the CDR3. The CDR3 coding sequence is TGTGCCAGCAGCGATGGGACAGGGGGCCTCTCTACTGAAGCTTTCTTT. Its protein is CASSDGTGGLSTEAFF. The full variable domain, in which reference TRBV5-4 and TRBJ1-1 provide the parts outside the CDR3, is ETGVTQSPTHLIKTRGQQVTLRCSSQSGHNTVSWYQQALGQGPQFIFQYYREEENGRGNFPPRFSGLQFPNYSSELNVNALELDDSALYLCASSDGTGGLSTEAFFGQGTRLTVV.

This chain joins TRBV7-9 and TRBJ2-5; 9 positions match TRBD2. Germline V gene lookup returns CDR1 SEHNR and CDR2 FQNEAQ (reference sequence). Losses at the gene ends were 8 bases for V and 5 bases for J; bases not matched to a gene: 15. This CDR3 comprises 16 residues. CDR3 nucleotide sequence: TGTGCCAGCGCGTCGGTTCGCGGGGGGGCACGGGAGACCCAGTACTTC. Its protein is CASASVRGGARETQYF.

This chain's CDR3 is CASSQDRLEQETQYF. The CDR3 nucleotides read TGTGCCAGCAGCCAAGATAGGCTGGAACAAGAGACCCAGTACTTC. The chain joins TRBV4-2 to TRBJ2-5; D remains unclear. Between the trimmed V and J ends, which lost 0 bases and 2 bases, there was a span of 10 bases. Germline V gives CDR1 LGHNA, CDR2 YNFKEQ. The CDR3 has 15 amino acids.

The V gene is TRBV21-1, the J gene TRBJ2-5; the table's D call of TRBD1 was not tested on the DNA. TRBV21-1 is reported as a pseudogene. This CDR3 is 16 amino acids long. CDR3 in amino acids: CASKKFPQAPQETQYF. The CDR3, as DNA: TGTGCCAGCAAGAAGTTCCCACAGGCCCCACAAGAGACCCAGTACTTC.

CDR3 loop: CAWSGSDRGGNEKLFF. Here the CDR3 DNA reads TGTGCCTGGAGTGGTTCGGACAGGGGAGGTAATGAAAAACTGTTTTTT. The V call is TRBV30, the J call TRBJ1-4; 9 bases fit TRBD1. The V gene end was trimmed by 1 base and the J gene end by 4 bases; junction bases not matched to a gene: 7. Germline CDR1 GTSNPN, CDR2 SVGIG (reference sequence). This CDR3 spans 16 amino acids.

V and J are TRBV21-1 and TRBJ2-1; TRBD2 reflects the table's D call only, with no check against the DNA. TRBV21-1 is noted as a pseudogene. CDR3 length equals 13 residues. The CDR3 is CASSKGGLGGQFF. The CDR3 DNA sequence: TGTGCCAGCAGCAAAGGAGGCCTGGGGGGACAGTTCTTC.

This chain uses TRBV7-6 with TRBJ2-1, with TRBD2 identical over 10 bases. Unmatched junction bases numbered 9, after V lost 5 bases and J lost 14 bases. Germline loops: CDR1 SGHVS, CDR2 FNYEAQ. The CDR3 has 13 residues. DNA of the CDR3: TGTGCCAGCAGCGCCGGCAGCGGGGGGGCCGAGTTCTTC. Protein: CASSAGSGGAEFF. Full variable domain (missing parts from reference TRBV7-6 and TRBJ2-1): GAGVSQSPRYKVTKRGQDVALRCDPISGHVSLYWYRQALGQGPEFLTYFNYEAQQDKSGLPNDRFSAERPEGSISTLTIQRTEQRDSAMYRCASSAGSGGAEFFGPGTRLTVL.

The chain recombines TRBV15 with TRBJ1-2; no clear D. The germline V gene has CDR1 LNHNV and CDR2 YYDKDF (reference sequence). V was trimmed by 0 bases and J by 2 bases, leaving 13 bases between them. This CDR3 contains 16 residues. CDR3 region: CATSRESSGRNYGYTF. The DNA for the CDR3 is TGTGCCACCAGCAGAGAATCTTCGGGCCGGAACTATGGCTACACCTTC.

CDR3 DNA sequence: TGTGCCTGGAGTGGAGCCAGGGAGGAAGGCAATCAGCCCCAGCATTTT. The encoded protein is CAWSGAREEGNQPQHF. The chain recombines TRBV30 with TRBJ1-5, with D possibly matching TRBD1 (5 bases). V was trimmed by 1 base and J by 2 bases, leaving 15 bases between them. In germline, CDR1 is GTSNPN, CDR2 SVGIG (reference sequence). The CDR3 runs 16 residues.

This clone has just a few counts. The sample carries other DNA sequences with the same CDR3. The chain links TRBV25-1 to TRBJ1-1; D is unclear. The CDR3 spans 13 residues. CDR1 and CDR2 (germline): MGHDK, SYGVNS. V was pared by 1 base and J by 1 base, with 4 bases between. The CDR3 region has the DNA TGTGCCAGCAGTGAATTGCAGAACACTGAAGCTTTCTTT. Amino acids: CASSELQNTEAFF.

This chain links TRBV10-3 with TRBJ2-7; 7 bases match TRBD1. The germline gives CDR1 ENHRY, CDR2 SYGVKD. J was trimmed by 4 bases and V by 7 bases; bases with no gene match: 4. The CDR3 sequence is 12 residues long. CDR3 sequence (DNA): TGTGCCATCAAAGACAGGGCGTACGAGCAGTACTTC. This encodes CAIKDRAYEQYF.

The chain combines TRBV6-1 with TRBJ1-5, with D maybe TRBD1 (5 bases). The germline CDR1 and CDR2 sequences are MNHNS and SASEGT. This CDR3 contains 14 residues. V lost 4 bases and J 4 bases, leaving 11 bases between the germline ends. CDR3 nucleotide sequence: TGTGCCAGCAGTGGGAGCAGGGCAAATCAGCCCCAGCATTTT. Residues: CASSGSRANQPQHF.

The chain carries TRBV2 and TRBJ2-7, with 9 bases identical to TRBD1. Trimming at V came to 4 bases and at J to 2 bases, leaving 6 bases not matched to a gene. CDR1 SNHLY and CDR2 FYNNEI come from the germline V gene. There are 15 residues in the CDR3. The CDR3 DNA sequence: TGTGCCAGCAGTGGACCGGGACAGGGCGCCTACGAGCAGTACTTC. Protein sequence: CASSGPGQGAYEQYF.

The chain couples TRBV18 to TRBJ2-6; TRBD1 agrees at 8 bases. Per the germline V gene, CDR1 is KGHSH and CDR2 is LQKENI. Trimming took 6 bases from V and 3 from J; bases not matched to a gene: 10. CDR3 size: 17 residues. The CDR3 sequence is CASSMAGGVLGANVLTF. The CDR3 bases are TGTGCCAGCTCGATGGCAGGGGGCGTTCTTGGGGCCAACGTCCTGACTTTC.